This T cell receptor beta chain was observed in a study of T cell repertoires in cytomegalovirus infection. Study summary: Indicated by public TCR beta signatures were CMV infection and matching HLA type.

Study results and limitations: The ex vivo response was dominated by HLA-C-restricted CMV-specific TCR beta clonotypes. Identification of carriers of CMV plus the relevant HLA was achieved through cumulative public TCR beta family frequency.

This clonotype came up many times. What it binds is unknown. Germline-derived CDR1 and CDR2 are SGHTA and FQGNSA. The CDR3 is made up of 13 amino acids. Trimming left V 6 bases short and J 1 base short, with 9 bases between. A single record per CDR3 protein comes from TCRdb applying MiXCR to the reads. The repertoire consists of 250,000 to 350,000 distinct CDR3 sequences, with roughly 24% occurring once and the leading ten covering around 14%. Sequenced sample: PBMCs. The receptor was derived from a human donor in good health (CMV status not recorded). Some clones in this sample may be carry-over from other donors' samples. V usage is TRBV7-2 and J usage is TRBJ2-5; tentative D call: TRBD2 (6 bases). The CDR3: CASRNSGQETQYF. CDR3 in DNA: TGTGCCAGCAGGAATAGCGGCCAAGAGACCCAGTACTTC.